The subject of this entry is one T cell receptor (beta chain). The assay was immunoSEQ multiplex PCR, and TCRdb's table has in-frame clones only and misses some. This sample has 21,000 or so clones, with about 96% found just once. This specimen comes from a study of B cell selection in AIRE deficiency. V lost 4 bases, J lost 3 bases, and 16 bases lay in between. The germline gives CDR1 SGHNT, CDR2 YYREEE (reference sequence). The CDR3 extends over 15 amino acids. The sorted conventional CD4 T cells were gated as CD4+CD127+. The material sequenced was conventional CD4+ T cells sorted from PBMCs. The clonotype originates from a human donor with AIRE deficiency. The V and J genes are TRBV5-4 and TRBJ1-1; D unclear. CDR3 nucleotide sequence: TGTGCCAGCAGCGTTGGACTGTGGGAAGACACTGAAGCTTTCTTT. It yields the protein CASSVGLWEDTEAFF.